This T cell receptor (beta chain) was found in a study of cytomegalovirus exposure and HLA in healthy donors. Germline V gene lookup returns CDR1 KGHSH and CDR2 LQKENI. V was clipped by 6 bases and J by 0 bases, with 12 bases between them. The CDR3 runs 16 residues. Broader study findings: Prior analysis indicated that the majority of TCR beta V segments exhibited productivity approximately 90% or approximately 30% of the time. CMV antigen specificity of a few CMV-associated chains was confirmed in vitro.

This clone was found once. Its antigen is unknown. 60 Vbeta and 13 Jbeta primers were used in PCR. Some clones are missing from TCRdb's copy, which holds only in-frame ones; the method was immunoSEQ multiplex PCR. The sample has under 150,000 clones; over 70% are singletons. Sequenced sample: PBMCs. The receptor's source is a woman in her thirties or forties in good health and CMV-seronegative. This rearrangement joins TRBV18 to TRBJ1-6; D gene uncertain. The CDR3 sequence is CASSIAGGSYNSPLHF. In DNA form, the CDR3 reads TGTGCCAGCTCCATAGCGGGTGGCTCCTATAATTCACCCCTCCACTTT.